These 17 T cell receptor beta chains came from one sample sequenced in a study of radiotherapy plus CTLA-4 blockade in lung cancer. Sequencing was performed with immunoSEQ multiplex PCR; in TCRdb, only in-frame clones are kept and a portion is missing. The repertoire consists of approximately 80,000 clones, with around 79% occurring once and the leading ten covering over 20%. Sequencing used peripheral blood, obtained from a patient treated with radiotherapy plus ipilimumab. The source of these receptors is a human donor with non-small cell lung cancer whose response to radiotherapy plus ipilimumab could not be evaluated. Some clones in this sample may be carry-over from other donors' samples.

J is TRBJ1-2 and V is TRBV7-9; TRBD1 aligns across 11 bases. Per the germline V gene, CDR1 is SEHNR and CDR2 is FQNEAQ (reference sequence). The trim removed 6 bases at V and 7 bases at J, leaving 7 bases unmatched. The CDR3 consists of 14 residues. The CDR3: CASRPGQGGFGYTF. Here the CDR3 DNA reads TGTGCCAGCAGACCGGGACAGGGGGGATTTGGCTACACCTTC.

The J gene is TRBJ2-1, the V gene TRBV25-1, with D maybe TRBD1 (5 bases). The germline CDR1 and CDR2 sequences are MGHDK and SYGVNS. CDR3 length: 14 amino acids. V was shortened by 10 bases and J by 4 bases, with 17 bases between the two germline ends. The CDR3 region is CATKWGGPYNEQFF. CDR3 sequence (DNA): TGTGCCACTAAGTGGGGCGGCCCGTACAATGAGCAGTTCTTC.

This chain connects TRBV15 to TRBJ2-5; possible D gene TRBD1, 6 bases. The last part of the DNA fits TRBJ2-7 better; the J call may be wrong. Germline CDR1 and CDR2: LNHNV and YYDKDF (reference sequence). The CDR3 runs to 15 residues. The CDR3: CATSIYRDTSYEQYF. The CDR3 DNA reads as TGTGCCACCAGCATCTACAGGGATACGTCCTACGAGCAGTACTTC.

The chain combines TRBV27 with TRBJ2-1; D possibly corresponds to TRBD2 (5 bases). Germline V gene data show CDR1 as MNHEY and CDR2 as SMNVEV (reference sequence). The length of the CDR3 is 16 residues. V lost 4 bases to trimming and J lost 1 base, with 14 bases between them. This chain's CDR3 is CASSYSTRLSYNEQFF. In nucleotides, the CDR3 is TGTGCCAGCAGTTATTCAACTAGACTATCCTACAATGAGCAGTTCTTC.

The V call is TRBV4-3, the J call TRBJ1-1; unclear D gene. CDR3 length: 13 residues. The ends were cut back, 2 bases at V and 5 bases at J, with 9 bases in the middle. The V gene's germline CDR1 is LGHNA and CDR2 YSLEER. CDR3 protein: CASSQTFGTEAFF. CDR3 bases: TGCGCCAGCAGCCAAACCTTCGGGACTGAAGCTTTCTTT.

This clone has a single count. The genes are TRBV28 and TRBJ2-7, with TRBD1 as a possible D gene (5 bases). Germline V gene sequence: CDR1 MDHEN, CDR2 SYDVKM. Trimming left V 5 bases short and J 6 bases short, with 5 bases between. The CDR3 runs 10 residues. The CDR3 reads CASSRGEQYF. DNA for the CDR3: TGTGCCAGCAGTAGGGGCGAGCAGTACTTC.

This rearrangement joins TRBV27 to TRBJ1-1; the D gene is possibly TRBD1 (6 bases). The CDR3 consists of 15 residues. Germline lookup yields CDR1 MNHEY and CDR2 SMNVEV (reference sequence). Trimming cost V 0 bases and J 6 bases, with 14 bases left between them. The CDR3 protein is CASSLSGTPYSEAFF. CDR3 DNA: TGTGCCAGCAGTTTATCGGGGACACCTTATTCTGAAGCTTTCTTT.

The chain uses TRBV7-2 and TRBJ2-7, with a possible D match to TRBD2 (6 bases). CDR1 is SGHTA, CDR2 FQGNSA, per germline. This CDR3 is 15 amino acids long. Trimming took 5 bases from V and 5 from J, leaving 19 bases between them. The CDR3 DNA is TGTGCCAGCAGCCACTCCGGGAGCTTCTACAACGAGCAGTACTTC. Its translation: CASSHSGSFYNEQYF.

The gene calls are TRBV6-1 and TRBJ2-5, with a possible D match to TRBD1 (5 bases). This CDR3 is 14 amino acids long. V shed 3 bases and J shed 4 bases, with 12 bases lying between them. Germline V gives CDR1 MNHNS, CDR2 SASEGT. In nucleotides, the CDR3 is TGTGCCAGCAGTGAGGGCGGTCAGGGAGAGACCCAGTACTTC. Its protein product is CASSEGGQGETQYF.

The V gene is TRBV10-3, the J gene TRBJ2-7, with D possibly being TRBD2 (6 bases). The CDR3 is made up of 18 amino acids. V dropped 1 base and J dropped 1 base, with 20 bases sitting between them. CDR1 and CDR2 from the germline V gene are ENHRY and SYGVKD. Here the CDR3 reads CAISEYSAGPLISYEQYF. Here the CDR3 DNA reads TGTGCCATCAGTGAGTACTCAGCGGGCCCGCTTATTTCCTACGAGCAGTACTTC.

V gene TRBV6-6 combines with J gene TRBJ1-2; D uncertain. Germline V gene lookup returns CDR1 MNHNY and CDR2 SVGAGI (reference sequence). Trimming took off 6 bases at V and 0 bases at J, with 8 bases between the two ends. The CDR3 length is 13 residues. In DNA form, the CDR3 reads TGTGCCAGCAGCCCCAGAACTAACTATGGCTACACCTTC. This encodes CASSPRTNYGYTF.

This clone has a single count. The chain joins TRBV27 to TRBJ1-2, with 7 bases matching TRBD1. With 6 bases clipped from V and 3 bases from J, the junction kept 4 bases outside the gene matches. Looked up from germline, CDR1 is MNHEY and CDR2 is SMNVEV (reference sequence). This CDR3 is built from 13 residues. CDR3 sequence reads: CASSRDSYYGYTF. The CDR3 DNA follows: TGTGCCAGCAGCCGGGACAGTTACTATGGCTACACCTTC.

The chain has TRBV28 and TRBJ1-2, with a tentative D call TRBD1 (6 bases). Germline V CDR1 and CDR2: MDHEN, SYDVKM. CDR3 length: 14 residues. Trimming shortened V by 6 bases and J by 4 bases, and 15 bases separated the two germline ends. CDR3 bases: TGTGCCAGCAGCCGTCCGGGGACATCCTATGGCTACACCTTC. Translated, it gives CASSRPGTSYGYTF.

This clone has just a few counts. For the CDR3, the DNA is TGTGCCAGCAGCGTCCGTTCGAACACCGGGGAGCTGTTTTTT. Protein: CASSVRSNTGELFF. The chain carries TRBV9 and TRBJ2-2; D unresolved. Germline V lookup: CDR1 SGDLS, CDR2 YYNGEE. This CDR3 contains 14 residues. V was cut by 2 bases and J by 0 bases, with 5 bases left in between.

This clone turned up a few times. The J gene is TRBJ1-5, the V gene TRBV18, with D possibly TRBD1 on 5 matching bases. The V gene lost 6 bases and the J gene lost 0 bases, with 12 bases spanning the gap. CDR1 KGHSH and CDR2 LQKENI come from the germline V gene. The CDR3 contains 15 residues. The CDR3 is CASSLTEYSNQPQHF. In nucleotides, the CDR3 is TGTGCCAGCTCCCTGACAGAGTATAGCAATCAGCCCCAGCATTTT.

The chain uses TRBV7-3 and TRBJ2-7; 9 bases are a match to TRBD2. Looked up from germline, CDR1 is SGHTA and CDR2 is FQGTGA. CDR3 size: 16 residues. Trimming cost V 4 bases and J 1 base; bases outside gene matches: 8. CDR3 loop: CASSSGAAGGSYEQYF. In nucleotides, the CDR3 is TGTGCCAGCAGCTCCGGGGCGGCGGGGGGGTCCTACGAGCAGTACTTC.

CDR3 loop: CASSQDLVGTEAFF. CDR3 nucleotide sequence: TGCGCCAGCAGCCAAGATCTTGTCGGGACTGAAGCTTTCTTT. The V call is TRBV4-1, the J call TRBJ1-1, with D unclear. Germline lookup yields CDR1 MGHRA and CDR2 YSYEKL. The CDR3 is made up of 14 amino acids. The ends were cut back, 0 bases at V and 5 bases at J, with 10 bases in the middle.